This T cell receptor beta chain emerged from a study of T cell changes during pregnancy in multiple sclerosis. Between the trimmed V and J ends, which lost 2 bases and 2 bases, there was a span of 9 bases. The CDR3 extends over 14 amino acids. The germline V gene has CDR1 MDHEN and CDR2 SYDVKM. Method: immunoSEQ multiplex PCR; TCRdb's copy keeps in-frame clones and lacks some. The sample has 30,000 to 45,000 clones; 92% are singletons. The origin of this receptor is a female donor with multiple sclerosis, enrolled in a pregnancy study. The chain links TRBV28 to TRBJ1-2; perhaps TRBD1 as D (6 bases). The sample was CD4+ T cells from peripheral blood mononuclear cells, taken after pregnancy. CDR3 bases: TGTGCCAGCAGTTTAAGACAGGAGAACTATGGCTACACCTTC. This sequence encodes CASSLRQENYGYTF.